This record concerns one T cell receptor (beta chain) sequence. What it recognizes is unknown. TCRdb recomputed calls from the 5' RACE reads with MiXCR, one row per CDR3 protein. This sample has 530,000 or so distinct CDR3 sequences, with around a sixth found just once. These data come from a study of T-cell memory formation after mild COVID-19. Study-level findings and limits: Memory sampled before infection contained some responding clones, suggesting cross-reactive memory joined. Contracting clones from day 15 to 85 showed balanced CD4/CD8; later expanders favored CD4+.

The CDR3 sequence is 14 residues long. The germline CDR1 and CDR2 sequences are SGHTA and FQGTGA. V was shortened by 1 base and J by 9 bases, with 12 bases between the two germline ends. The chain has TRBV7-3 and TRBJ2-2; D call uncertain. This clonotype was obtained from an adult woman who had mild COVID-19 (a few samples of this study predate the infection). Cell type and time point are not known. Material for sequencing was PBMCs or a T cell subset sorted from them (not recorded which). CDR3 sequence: CASSLMAAGRELFF. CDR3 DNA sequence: TGTGCCAGCAGCTTAATGGCTGCAGGCCGGGAGCTGTTTTTT.